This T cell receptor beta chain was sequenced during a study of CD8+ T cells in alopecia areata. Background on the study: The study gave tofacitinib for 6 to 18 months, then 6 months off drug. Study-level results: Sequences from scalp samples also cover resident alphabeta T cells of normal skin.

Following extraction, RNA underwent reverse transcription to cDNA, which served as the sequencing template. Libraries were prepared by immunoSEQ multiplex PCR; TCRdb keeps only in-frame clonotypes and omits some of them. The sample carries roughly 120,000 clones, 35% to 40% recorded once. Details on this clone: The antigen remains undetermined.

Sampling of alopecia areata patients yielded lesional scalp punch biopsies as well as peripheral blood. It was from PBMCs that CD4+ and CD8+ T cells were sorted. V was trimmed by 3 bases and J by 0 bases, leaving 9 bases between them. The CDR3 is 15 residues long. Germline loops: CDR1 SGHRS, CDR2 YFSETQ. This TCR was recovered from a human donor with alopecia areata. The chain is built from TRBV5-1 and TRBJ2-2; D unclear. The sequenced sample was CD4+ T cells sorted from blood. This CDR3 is CASSSKPSNTGELFF. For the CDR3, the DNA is TGCGCCAGCAGCTCTAAACCATCGAACACCGGGGAGCTGTTTTTT.